This TCR beta chain was obtained from a study of blood T cell repertoires in COVID-19. This clone was observed once. Profiled with immunoSEQ multiplex PCR; TCRdb holds only in-frame clones, not every one. The sample lists over 250,000 clones, 80% to 85% occurring once. The CDR3 sequence is 14 residues long. V shed 8 bases, J shed 5 bases, and the junction held 7 bases outside the gene matches. Germline V gene sequence: CDR1 ENHRY, CDR2 SYGVKD. The receptor's source is a man aged 40-55 years who had been exposed to COVID-19. The chain links TRBV10-3 to TRBJ2-2; 8 bases line up with TRBD2. Specimen: PBMCs or T cells enriched from blood (not recorded which). The CDR3 here is CAIRGGPGTGELFF. The CDR3, as DNA: TGTGCCATCCGGGGGGGGCCCGGAACCGGGGAGCTGTTTTTT.